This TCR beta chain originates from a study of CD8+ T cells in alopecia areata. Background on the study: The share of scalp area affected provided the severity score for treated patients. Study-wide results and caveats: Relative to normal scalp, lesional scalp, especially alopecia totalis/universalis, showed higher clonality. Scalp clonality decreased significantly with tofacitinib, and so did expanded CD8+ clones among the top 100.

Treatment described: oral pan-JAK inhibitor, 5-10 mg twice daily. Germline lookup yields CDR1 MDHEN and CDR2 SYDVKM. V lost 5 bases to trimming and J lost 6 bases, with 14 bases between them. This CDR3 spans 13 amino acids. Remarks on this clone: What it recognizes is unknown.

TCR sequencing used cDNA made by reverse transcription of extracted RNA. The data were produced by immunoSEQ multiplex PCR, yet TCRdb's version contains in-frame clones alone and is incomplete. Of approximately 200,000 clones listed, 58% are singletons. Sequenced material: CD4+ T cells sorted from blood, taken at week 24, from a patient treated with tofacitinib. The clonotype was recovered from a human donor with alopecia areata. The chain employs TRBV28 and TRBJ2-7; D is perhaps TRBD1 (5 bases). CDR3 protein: CASSEDISFEQYF. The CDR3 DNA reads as TGTGCCAGCAGTGAGGACATATCATTCGAGCAGTACTTC.